This T cell receptor (beta chain) derives from a study of blood T cell repertoires in COVID-19. V lost 4 bases and J lost 0, with 7 bases in between. This CDR3 is 13 amino acids long. CDR1 is SGHKS, CDR2 YYEKEE, per germline (reference sequence). Researchers sorted participants into cohorts using their self-reported clinical history. This clone has only a few counts. Repertoires were generated with immunoSEQ multiplex PCR, while TCRdb's copy carries only in-frame clones and drops some. The top ten hold about 1.7% of the sample, which has about 480,000 clones, approximately 90% seen once. Sequencing input: PBMCs or T cells enriched from blood (not recorded which). The J gene is TRBJ1-1, the V gene TRBV5-5; maybe TRBD1 (5 bases). The source is a woman between 35 and 50 years old who had recovered from COVID-19. Here the CDR3 reads CASSPDMNTEAFF. DNA for the CDR3: TGTGCCAGCAGCCCGGACATGAACACTGAAGCTTTCTTT. The whole variable domain, filled in from reference TRBV5-5 and TRBJ1-1, reads DAGVTQSPTHLIKTRGQQVTLRCSPISGHKSVSWYQQVLGQGPQFIFQYYEKEERGRGNFPDRFSARQFPNYSSELNVNALLLGDSALYLCASSPDMNTEAFFGQGTRLTVV.